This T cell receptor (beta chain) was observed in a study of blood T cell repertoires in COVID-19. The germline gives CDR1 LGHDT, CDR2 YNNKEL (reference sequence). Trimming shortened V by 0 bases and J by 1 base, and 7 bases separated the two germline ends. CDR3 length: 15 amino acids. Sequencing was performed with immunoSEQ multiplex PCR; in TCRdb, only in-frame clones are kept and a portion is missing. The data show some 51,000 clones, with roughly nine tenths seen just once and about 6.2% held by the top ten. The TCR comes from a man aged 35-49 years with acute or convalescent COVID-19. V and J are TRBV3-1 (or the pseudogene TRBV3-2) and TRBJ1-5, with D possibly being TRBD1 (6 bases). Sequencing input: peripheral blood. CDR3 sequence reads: CASSQEQGSNQPQHF. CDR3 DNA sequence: TGTGCCAGCAGCCAAGAGCAGGGGAGCAATCAGCCCCAGCATTTT.